Below are 7 T cell receptor beta chains sequenced from a single sample in a study of glioma-infiltrating T cells. The iRepertoire nested amplicon-rescue multiplex PCR amplified TCR alpha and beta CDR3s from RNA. A single record per CDR3 protein comes from TCRdb applying MiXCR to the multiplex PCR reads. The sample has 100,000 to 150,000 distinct CDR3 sequences, 24% seen once. The sequencing input was glioma tissue, nonneoplastic brain tissue, or PBMCs (not recorded which). The receptor source for this set is a human donor with low-grade glioma or glioblastoma, undergoing nonglioma brain surgery, or in good health (not recorded which).

The sample holds many counts of this clonotype. The chain employs TRBV6-1 and TRBJ1-5; unclear D gene. Trimming pared 3 bases from V and 2 bases from J, leaving 5 bases between. The CDR3 has 13 residues. Germline CDR1 and CDR2: MNHNS and SASEGT. The CDR3 DNA reads TGTGCCAGCAGTGATGGCGGCAATCAGCCCCAGCATTTT. The encoded protein is CASSDGGNQPQHF.

As regards this clonotype: This may arise from a read error, as a much more abundant clone is one base away. The V call is TRBV12-3 or TRBV12-4, the J call TRBJ1-1, with D unclear. Trimming removed 4 bases at V and 4 bases at J, with 10 bases between. The CDR3 has 13 residues. The CDR3 loop is CASSSPVSTEAFF. The CDR3 nucleotides are TGTGCCAGCAGTTCCCCGGTGAGCACTGAAGCTTTCTTT.

This clonotype came up many times. This chain joins TRBV4-2 and TRBJ2-3; no firm D call. The germline CDR1 and CDR2 sequences are LGHNA and YNFKEQ. The CDR3 loop spans 15 amino acids. Trimming took off 0 bases at V and 4 bases at J, with 11 bases between the two ends. The CDR3 region has the DNA TGTGCCAGCAGCCAAGACGGTCTCCAGGCAGATACGCAGTATTTT. Translation: CASSQDGLQADTQYF.

This clonotype was detected a few times. The rearrangement joins TRBV20-1 to TRBJ2-3; the match to TRBD1 covers 9 bases. The CDR3 runs to 14 residues. In germline, CDR1 is DFQATT, CDR2 SNEGSKA (reference sequence). Trimming removed 3 bases from V and 1 base from J; junction bases left unmatched: 2. CDR3 loop: CSASRDRGTDTQYF. Here the CDR3 DNA reads TGCAGTGCTAGCAGGGACAGGGGCACAGATACGCAGTATTTT.

Ten or more counts support this clonotype. The chain has TRBV3-1 and TRBJ1-1, with unresolved D. In germline, CDR1 is LGHDT, CDR2 YNNKEL (reference sequence). The V end lost 3 bases, the J end lost 1 base, and 6 bases lay between the germline ends. This CDR3 spans 13 amino acids. CDR3 DNA: TGTGCCAGCAGCCACACAGAGAACACTGAAGCTTTCTTT. Translating it yields CASSHTENTEAFF. Complete variable domain (other parts from reference TRBV3-1 and TRBJ1-1): DTAVSQTPKYLVTQMGNDKSIKCEQNLGHDTMYWYKQDSKKFLKIMFSYNNKELIINETVPNRFSPKSPDKAHLNLHINSLELGDSAVYFCASSHTENTEAFFGQGTRLTVV.

The chain combines TRBV2 with TRBJ2-2, with D perhaps matching TRBD2 (5 bases). The CDR3 length is 14 residues. In germline, CDR1 is SNHLY, CDR2 FYNNEI. V was shortened by 7 bases and J by 6 bases, with 15 bases between the two germline ends. The CDR3 protein is CASTIAMVSGELFF. The CDR3 nucleotides read TGTGCCAGCACCATAGCGATGGTATCCGGGGAGCTGTTTTTT. Full variable domain (missing parts from reference TRBV2 and TRBJ2-2): EPEVTQTPSHQVTQMGQEVILRCVPISNHLYFYWYRQILGQKVEFLVSFYNNEISEKSEIFDDQFSVERPDGSNFTLKIRSTKLEDSAMYFCASTIAMVSGELFFGEGSRLTVL.

To note about this clonotype: This could be a read error, since a much larger clone is one nucleotide away. V and J are TRBV7-8 and TRBJ2-3; D is ambiguous. Trimming pared 1 base from V and 1 base from J, leaving 15 bases between. In germline, CDR1 is SGHVS, CDR2 FQNEAQ. The CDR3 contains 17 residues. The CDR3 sequence is CASSLVANGIGTDTQYF. CDR3 DNA sequence: TGTGCCAGCAGCTTAGTCGCGAACGGAATTGGCACAGATACGCAGTATTTT.